This T cell receptor beta chain was found in a study of blood T cells in healthy people across ages. The study's findings and limits: Strong correlation was found linking TCR beta diversity to naive T cell percentage.

As to this clonotype: Its antigen is currently unknown.

A second PCR of roughly 6 to 12 cycles used a sample-barcoded 5' primer and a J-beta primer mix. One entry per CDR3 protein, called by TCRdb with MiXCR from the 5' RACE reads. Of 1 million or so distinct CDR3 sequences in the sample, 20% to 25% were seen once. This CDR3 comprises 15 residues. Germline V gene lookup returns CDR1 SQVTM and CDR2 ANQGSEA. Losses at the gene ends were 6 bases for V and 1 base for J; bases not matched to a gene: 10. No fewer than 6 million PBMCs went into each sample. These data also formed part of another study, on T cells of mothers and their children. That source adds: There were no persistent microchimeric T cell clones detected.

The chain carries TRBV29-1 and TRBJ1-1; 8 nucleotides agree with TRBD1. Material: blood. The receptor was derived from a girl aged 2 to 9 in good health. The CDR3 loop is CSVEPGQGGNTEAFF. The CDR3 DNA reads TGCAGCGTCGAGCCCGGACAGGGAGGGAACACTGAAGCTTTCTTT. The full variable domain, with the rest looked up from reference TRBV29-1 and TRBJ1-1, is SAVISQKPSRDICQRGTSLTIQCQVDSQVTMMFWYRQQPGQSLTLIATANQGSEATYESGFVIDKFPISRPNLTFSTLTVSNMSPEDSSIYLCSVEPGQGGNTEAFFGQGTRLTVV.